This T cell receptor (beta chain) was observed in a study of T cells after yellow fever vaccination. This clonotype was observed at least ten times. One entry per CDR3 protein, called by TCRdb with MiXCR from the 5' RACE reads. The repertoire includes 200,000 to 250,000 distinct CDR3 sequences, 3% to 4% of them detected once, and about 3.3% sits in the top ten. J lost 7 bases, V lost 4 bases, and 12 bases had no gene match. Germline V lookup: CDR1 LGHNA, CDR2 YNFKEQ. The CDR3 has 18 amino acids. The chain combines TRBV4-2 with TRBJ2-3, with 15 bases that match TRBD2. This sample comprised CD4+ T cells sorted from PBMCs, obtained 10 days after the yellow fever booster vaccination. This sequence originates from a young man who received the YFV17D yellow fever vaccine. The CDR3 here is CASSPPSRTSGGVYTQYF. CDR3 DNA sequence: TGTGCCAGCAGCCCCCCGTCGAGGACTAGCGGGGGGGTTTATACGCAGTATTTT.